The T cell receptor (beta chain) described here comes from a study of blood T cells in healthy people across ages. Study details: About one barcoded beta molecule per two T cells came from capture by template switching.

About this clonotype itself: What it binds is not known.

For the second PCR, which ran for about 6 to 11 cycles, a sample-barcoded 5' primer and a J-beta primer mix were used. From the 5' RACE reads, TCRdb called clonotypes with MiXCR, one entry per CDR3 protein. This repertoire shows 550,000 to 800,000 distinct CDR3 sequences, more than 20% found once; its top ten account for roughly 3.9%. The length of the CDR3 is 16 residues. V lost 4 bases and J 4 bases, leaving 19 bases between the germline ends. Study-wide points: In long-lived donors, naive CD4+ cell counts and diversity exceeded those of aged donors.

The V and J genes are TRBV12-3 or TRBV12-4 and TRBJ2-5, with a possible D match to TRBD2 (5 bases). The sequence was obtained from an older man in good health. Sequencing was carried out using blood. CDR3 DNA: TGTGCCAGCAGTTCTCGGACGTCAGGAGGCGGAGAGACCCAGTACTTC. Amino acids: CASSSRTSGGGETQYF.